The sample holds a few counts of the clone carrying this TCR beta chain. Its antigen remains unidentified. The data belong to a study of blood T cells in healthy people across ages. Whole-study findings and limits: More naive CD4+ cells and higher diversity marked long-lived donors relative to aged donors.

PCR was performed a second time for about 6 to 11 cycles using a sample-barcoded 5' primer and a J-beta primer mix. TCRdb recomputed calls from the 5' RACE reads with MiXCR, one row per CDR3 protein. The sample yields approximately 800,000 distinct CDR3 sequences, less than 80% seen once. Trimming removed 0 bases from V and 6 bases from J, with 8 bases in between. Germline V gene data show CDR1 as SGHDN and CDR2 as FVKESK. The CDR3 spans 13 residues. Sequencing was done on a sample of blood. This TCR came from a man in his thirties or forties in good health. The V and J genes are TRBV14 and TRBJ1-2; D uncertain. The CDR3 nucleotides are TGTGCCAGCAGCCAAGAAAGATGGCATGGCTACACCTTC. It translates to CASSQERWHGYTF.